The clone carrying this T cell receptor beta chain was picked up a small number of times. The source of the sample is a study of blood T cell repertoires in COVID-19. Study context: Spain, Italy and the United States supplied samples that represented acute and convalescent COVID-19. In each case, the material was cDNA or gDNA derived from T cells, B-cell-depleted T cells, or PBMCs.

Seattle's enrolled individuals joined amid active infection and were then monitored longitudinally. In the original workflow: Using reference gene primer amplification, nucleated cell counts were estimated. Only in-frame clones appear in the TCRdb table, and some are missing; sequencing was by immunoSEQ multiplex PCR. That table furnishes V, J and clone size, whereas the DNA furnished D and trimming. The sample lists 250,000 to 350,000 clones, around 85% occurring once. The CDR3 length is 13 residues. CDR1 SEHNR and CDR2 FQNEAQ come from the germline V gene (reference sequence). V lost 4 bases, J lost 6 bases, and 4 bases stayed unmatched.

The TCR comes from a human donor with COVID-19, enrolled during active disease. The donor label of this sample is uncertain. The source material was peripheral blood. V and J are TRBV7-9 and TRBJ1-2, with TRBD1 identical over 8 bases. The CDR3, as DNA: TGTGCCAGCAGCTCGCTGACAGGGGATGGCTACACCTTC. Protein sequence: CASSSLTGDGYTF. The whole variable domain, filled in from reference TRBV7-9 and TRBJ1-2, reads DTGVSQNPRHKITKRGQNVTFRCDPISEHNRLYWYRQTLGQGPEFLTYFQNEAQLEKSRLLSDRFSAERPKGSFSTLEIQRTEQGDSAMYLCASSSLTGDGYTFGSGTRLTVV.